This TCR beta chain appears in the sequencing data of a study of glioma-infiltrating T cells (dated by TCRdb to about 2016). In terms of the full investigation: TCR alpha- and beta-chain repertoires were sequenced from glioma tissue, non-neoplastic brain tissue and matched peripheral blood mononuclear cells. Each tissue-infiltrating repertoire was compared with the same patient's peripheral blood repertoire to measure divergence between tissue and blood T-cell populations. Three low-grade glioma patients, 7 to 9 primary glioblastoma patients and three non-glioma patients contributing non-neoplastic brain tissue were included in the paired cohort.

This clonotype came up many times. Its antigen remains undetermined. Per-base qualities were not stored, and no clone one base away is much larger. At the junction V is shortened by 0 bases and J by 4 bases, with 9 bases in between. The germline V gene (reference sequence) sets CDR1 to SEHNR and CDR2 to FQNEAQ. Inclusive of the bounding cysteine and phenylalanine, the CDR3 is 14 residues long. Of the read, only the CDR3 DNA is kept; its 42 bases are in frame from base 1. The iRepertoire nested amplicon-rescue multiplex PCR (arm-PCR) platform was used to amplify TCR alpha and beta CDR3 regions from RNA. The input for one-step reverse transcription and amplification was roughly 100-400 ng of tissue mRNA or PBMC total RNA. After bead purification, a secondary multiplex PCR added Illumina adapters, and libraries were gel-purified between 200 and 400 bp. Internal 6-nucleotide barcodes were carried by the libraries and were used for demultiplexing. Sequencing of libraries was performed on an Illumina MiSeq with 2x220 or 2x250 nucleotide paired-end reads. Per the authors' processing: FLASH 1.2.11 was used to merge paired reads, and BWA-MEM then aligned the reads to the GRCh37 human genome before TRA and TRB reads were extracted. An IMGT-derived reference of cassette sequences and CDR3 motifs, with pseudogenes included, was used for V and J assignment. Three-frame translation of reads was performed, and productive CDR3s were defined as those with a C...FGXG motif and no stop codons. A clonotype was defined as a unique combination of a V-J cassette pair and a CDR3 amino acid sequence. Reads were filtered by Hamming distance, thresholded by each sample's sequence error rate in mapped regions. Starting from the raw public reads, TCRdb applied fastp trimming at Q25, assembled clones with MiXCR and retained in-frame beta chains. Rows with a matching CDR3 protein are joined into one entry that keeps the most common DNA and genes. TCRdb's processing, not the study's, gives the V and J calls here. The sample table contains 90,000 to 100,000 distinct CDR3 sequences; only one count was recorded for roughly 40% of them. The top ten clones comprise more than 30% of the sample.

The study at large found these results: Very few CDR3 sequences were found to be shared between tissue and blood, and this scarcity was attributed to high CDR3 diversity and limited sampling. Group comparisons were based on small numbers of patients: three non-neoplastic, three low-grade glioma and seven to nine glioblastoma patients. In non-neoplastic patients, VJ-independent divergence between tissue and blood fell below expectation, whereas in all gliomas, and especially in low-grade gliomas, the divergence rose above expectation.

What was sequenced was glioma tissue, nonneoplastic brain tissue, or PBMCs (not recorded which). The TCR comes from a human donor with low-grade glioma or glioblastoma, undergoing nonglioma brain surgery, or in good health (not recorded which). The V and J segments used are TRBV7-9 and TRBJ1-1, with the D gene too uncertain to name. For the CDR3, the sequence is CASSLALLGTEAFF. The DNA sequence is TGTGCCAGCAGCTTAGCACTCCTGGGCACTGAAGCTTTCTTT.